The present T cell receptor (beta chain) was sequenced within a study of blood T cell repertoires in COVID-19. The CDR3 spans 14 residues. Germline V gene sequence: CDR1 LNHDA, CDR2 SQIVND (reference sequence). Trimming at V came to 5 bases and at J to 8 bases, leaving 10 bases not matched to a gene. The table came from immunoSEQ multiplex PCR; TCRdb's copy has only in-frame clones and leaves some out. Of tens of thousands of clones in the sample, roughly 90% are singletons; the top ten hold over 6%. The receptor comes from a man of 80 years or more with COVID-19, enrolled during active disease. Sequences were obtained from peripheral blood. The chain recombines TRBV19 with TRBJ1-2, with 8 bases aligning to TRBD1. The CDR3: CASSLRQGSGGYTF. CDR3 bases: TGTGCCAGTAGTCTCCGACAGGGGAGTGGCGGCTACACCTTC.